The T cell receptor (beta chain) described here comes from a study of cytomegalovirus exposure and HLA in healthy donors (dated by TCRdb to about 2017). Regarding the research as a whole: In an earlier analysis of roughly 590 of the donors, roughly 300 Gb of sequence data and approximately 100 million unique TCR beta sequences from about 190 million T cells were reported. Among the 398 genotyped donors, approximately 82% belonged to the genetic ancestry cluster associated with self-reported Caucasian donors. On average, around 240,000 unique TCR beta nucleotide sequences were sequenced per donor among roughly 430 genotyped donors of the cohort, with roughly 18% of those sequences being non-productive. Several DR-DQ haplotypes were handled as single units for association and clustering, since linkage in the cohort was strong. The number of typed donors differed by locus: about 620-640 for A, B, C, DRB1 and DQB1; some 500 for DQA1; 606 for DPA1; and roughly 490 for DPB1. A later analysis re-analyzed previously published TCR beta repertoires from approximately 670 donors and added high-resolution HLA genotyping to study TCR occurrence patterns. A separate validation cohort of 100 to 150 different subjects was used in addition to the roughly 670-subject first cohort. All discovery cohort repertoires had been generated on a single sequencing platform. To predict cytomegalovirus infection status, the study brought together high-throughput TCR immunosequencing, statistical association of individual TCRs with disease status, and machine learning. The study aimed to test whether signatures of past pathogen exposure could be identified by cataloging public T cell receptors. In the later analysis, no new phenotypic data were used to find candidate immune exposures; instead, reliance was placed on TCR beta sequences and their occurrence across donors. An earlier analysis of 587 of the donors applied high-throughput TCR beta sequencing to assess whether each TCR beta V gene segment acted as functional or pseudogenic. HLA typing included class I and class II loci at four-digit resolution. Approximately 330 gigabases of sequencing data and 70 million to 100 million unique TCR sequences made up an early release that covered several hundred HLA-typed donors. A later genetic analysis used genome-wide SNP genotypes for about 65% of the 666 donors, treating that subset as a discovery cohort. Using immunosequencing, the study profiled T cell repertoires from fewer than 700 subjects and related those repertoires to cytomegalovirus serostatus. Donor age, sex, ethnicity and CMV serostatus were collected together with the repertoire data. Overall study results and their limits: In an earlier analysis of roughly 560 of the donors, most TCR beta V segments were observed in productive rearrangements about 87% or about 30% of the time, broadly matching IMGT annotations. It was suggested by the authors that the approach could potentially be generalized to other disease states and immunological phenotypes. In this cohort, only TCR beta chains were sequenced, and detectable features were limited by the absence of alpha or paired-chain data. While some public TCRs were present in many individuals, most TCR sequences turned up only very rarely across donors. In the study, 150 to 200 TCR beta chains were listed as associated with cytomegalovirus. Roughly uniform sequencing depth across donors was assumed in presence/absence analyses, although this assumption may not hold. A further reported finding was that TCR beta sequences accurately predicted the HLA-A and HLA-B alleles for most subjects in the first cohort. A later analysis found that HLA-associated TCR beta chains were more clonally expanded and had lower generation probabilities than equally common non-associated chains. According to a later analysis, parvovirus B19, influenza, CMV and Epstein-Barr virus appeared linked to several top co-occurrence clusters. A later genetic analysis associated a missense DCLRE1C variant with V-gene and J-gene trimming of TCR beta chains, and an independent cohort replicated the association. According to a later analysis, most CMV-associated TCR beta chains appeared to be HLA-restricted, and the HLA associations seemed to be driven largely by CMV exposure. In vitro tests confirmed that three of the cytomegalovirus-associated TCR beta chains recognize cytomegalovirus antigens. The classifier was reported to diagnose cytomegalovirus status with high specificity and sensitivity in both the original cohort and the validation cohort. The sequencing pipeline was judged likely to have produced a cluster of highly shared sequence variants as a technical artifact. Linkage disequilibrium might explain the correlated functional status among segregating V segments, but an unknown experimental factor could not be ruled out. Specific HLA alleles were associated with 15,000 to 20,000 TCR beta sequences at a false discovery rate of 0.05 in a later analysis. Approximately 16 rarely observed V segments, including chromosome 9 orphons, were excluded from the earlier analysis of a few hundred of the donors because counts were too low. CMV serostatus was the only immune exposure information available for the cohort. Strong co-occurrence of HLA alleles, especially DR and DQ, made assigning TCR associations to individual alleles difficult. Compared with the roughly 600-donor mean, donors in an Asian-associated ancestry cluster had fewer N-insertions in productive TCRs, according to a later genetic analysis. HLA typing was unavailable for some donors at each locus, so association tests used only the typed subset. A later analysis found that TCR association rates varied across HLA loci, with DRB1 alleles showing the most associated TCRs and HLA-C alleles the fewest. The 87-base-pair reads could not distinguish some IMGT-functional V segments, including TRBV6-2 and TRBV6-3, so those segments were excluded.

Spanning cysteine to phenylalanine, the CDR3 consists of 13 amino acids. Just CDR3 DNA is preserved here, 39 bases in frame from base 1. CDR1 MNHEY and CDR2 SVGAGI are derived from the germline V gene. V and J are truncated by 2 bases and 4 bases respectively, leaving an intervening sequence of 8 bases. This clone turned up a few times. The antigen it binds to is not known. Base qualities are not recorded, but no much larger clone differs from it by a single base. The library came from the immunoSEQ multiplex PCR assay. The multiplex PCR relied on a mix of 60 forward primers for TCR Vbeta segments and 13 reverse primers for TCR Jbeta segments. A multiplex PCR assay on genomic DNA amplified the CDR3 region of rearranged TCR beta genes. Amplified TCR beta libraries were sequenced as 87-base-pair reads on the Illumina HiSeq System. In the original analysis: Across the 640 or so repertoires, a later analysis counted 75 million to 90 million unique TCR beta chains, roughly 11 million of which were shared by at least two donors. To remove PCR and sequencing errors, raw reads were error-corrected and collapsed into unique sequences using a nearest-neighbor algorithm that merged closely related sequences. To assign V, D and J gene segments, CDR3 sequences were aligned to IMGT reference sequences. For a sequence to be retained, a match of at least six nucleotides to both a V gene segment and a J gene segment was required. A rearrangement counted as productive if the CDR3 had no stop codons and remained in frame with V and J, and every other rearrangement counted as non-productive. CDR3 was defined by IMGT convention, running from the second conserved V-encoded cysteine to the conserved J-encoded phenylalanine. The earlier analysis of approximately 500 of the donors excluded sequences that lacked an unambiguous match to a single V gene segment. An earlier analysis of a few hundred of the donors called V segments functional above 56.7% productive rearrangements and segregating when the between-donor standard deviation exceeded 5%. To diagnose cytomegalovirus status from the catalog of TCR beta chain sequences, a statistical classification framework was built. V and J gene assignment, in a later analysis, came from comparing TCR nucleotide sequences with IMGT/GENE-DB human TR gene sequences. Using the TCRdist pipeline, a later analysis assigned CDR3 sequences along with most-parsimonious VDJ recombination scenarios. In a later analysis, each TCR beta chain was defined by its CDR3 amino acid sequence together with its V-gene family, and reads lacking a unique V-gene family were excluded. In a later analysis, 550 to 650 highly shared, low-generation-probability nucleotide sequences were removed to address suspected cross-contamination and a sequencing artifact. For each public chain, a later analysis derived a clonal expansion index from normalized ranks of inferred template counts within each repertoire. In a later analysis, generation probabilities were computed using a VDJ recombination model fitted to out-of-frame rearrangements, and the results were checked against IGoR. In a later analysis, TCR-TCR, TCR-HLA and TCR-CMV co-occurrence was scored with hypergeometric tests, and a repertoire-size bias correction was applied to TCR pairs. To estimate false discovery rates, a later analysis permuted the HLA or CMV assignments 20 times. In a later analysis, co-occurring TCRs were grouped using DBSCAN, with TCRdist sequence similarity added in when clustering inside HLA-allele-positive subsets. Repertoires with fewer than 30,000 or more than 120,000 public chains were left out of co-occurrence clustering, as were roughly five repertoires with anomalous nucleotide sharing. TCRdb retrieved this table from immuneACCESS and kept in-frame rearrangements only. Not all clones are present; in checked studies, unresolved V genes account for under half, and no reason is known for the remainder. The DNA was the basis for D and trimming; V, J and clone size are from that table. The sample table shows approximately 190,000 clones, and 82% are seen once. The ten top clones hold about 0.094% of the sample.

The cohort consisted of more than 650 healthy bone marrow donors. All cohort members were sampled while nominally healthy, although unrecorded immune exposures were likely present. The donor tested CMV seronegative, placing the donor among the approximately 400 seronegative members of the cohort. Every donor gave a peripheral blood sample, and the peripheral blood mononuclear cells from that sample were used for TCR beta sequencing. The Qiagen DNeasy Blood Extraction Kit was used to extract genomic DNA from the blood cell samples. Source material: PBMCs. The rearranged segments are TRBV6-5 and TRBJ1-2, with the D gene not confidently named. The receptor was isolated from a boy younger than 10 in good health and CMV-seronegative. The CDR3 protein sequence reads: CASSYSQVYGYTF. The sequenced DNA: TGTGCCAGCAGTTACAGCCAGGTCTATGGCTACACCTTC.